This TCR beta chain was identified in a study of CD8 T cells in Susac syndrome. The CDR3 runs 13 residues. Trimming removed 3 bases from V and 0 bases from J, with 9 bases in between. The germline V gene has CDR1 DFQATT and CDR2 SNEGSKA (reference sequence). Notes on this clonotype: The antigen is undetermined.

Sequencing targeted TCR beta in T cells from blood (CD8+ and CD4+). The authors reverse transcribed roughly 0.5 to 1 ug RNA with random hexamers. Amplification of TCR beta CDR3 spanned 54 Vbeta and 13 Jbeta via immunoSEQ multiplex PCR. TCRdb independently ran MiXCR on the immunoSEQ multiplex PCR reads; one entry per CDR3 protein. Of about 170,000 distinct CDR3 sequences in the sample, approximately 94% were seen once. Findings and caveats of the study: As the study acknowledged, the number of individuals in its TCR sequencing and HLA analysis was relatively small.

The receptor was derived from a human donor with multiple sclerosis. The sequencing input was CD4+ T cells from PBMCs. V gene TRBV20-1 combines with J gene TRBJ2-7; TRBD2 might be the D (5 bases). This chain's CDR3 is CSASGNPSYEQYF. The CDR3 nucleotides are TGCAGTGCTAGCGGGAACCCCTCCTACGAGCAGTACTTC.